A selection of T cell receptor beta chains follows, all from one sample in a study of T cell changes during pregnancy in multiple sclerosis. Method: immunoSEQ multiplex PCR; TCRdb's copy keeps in-frame clones and lacks some. The sample yields 45,000 to 75,000 clones, over 90% seen once. The sample in question was peripheral blood, obtained in the first trimester of pregnancy. Receptors originate from a female donor with multiple sclerosis, enrolled in a pregnancy study. Both conserved end residues are part of each CDR3. The order of the fields is J gene, V gene, CDR3 length, D gene, clone size, CDR3 DNA, CDR3 protein. D genes are given only for firm matches. Clone size is stated in some rows and not others, as once, few, many or a class when expanded.

TRBJ2-3	TRBV5-6	17	TRBD2	-	TGTGCCAGCCGAAGCAGCGGGGGGGAGTGGGGCACAGATACGCAGTATTTT	CASRSSGGEWGTDTQYF
TRBJ2-2	TRBV14	18	TRBD1	-	TGTGCCAGCAGCTCAGATTTTCCGGGACAGGGTGAAACCGGGGAGCTGTTTTTT	CASSSDFPGQGETGELFF
TRBJ2-1	TRBV9	18	TRBD2	-	TGTGCCAGCAGCCCAAAGATAGCGGGGGGTTTCCCCTACAATGAGCAGTTCTTC	CASSPKIAGGFPYNEQFF
TRBJ2-5	TRBV2	16	TRBD2	-	TGTGCCAGCAGTCCCTTAGCGGGGGGGCCGCGGGAGACCCAGTACTTC	CASSPLAGGPRETQYF
TRBJ1-1	TRBV10-3	14	-	few	TGTGCCATCAGTGAGTCCGGGGGGGTCACTGAAGCTTTCTTT	CAISESGGVTEAFF
TRBJ1-2	TRBV7-3	13	-	once	TGTGCCAGCAGCTTACGAGACAGACGGGGCTACACCTTC	CASSLRDRRGYTF
TRBJ1-2	TRBV4-3	15	-	-	TGCGCCAGCAGCCAAGATGTGAGGTCGGGGTTTGGCTACACCTTC	CASSQDVRSGFGYTF
TRBJ1-2	TRBV4-3	18	TRBD1	once	TGCGCCAGCAGCCAAGCGACGGGACAGGGGGCGTTAAGCTATGGCTACACCTTC	CASSQATGQGALSYGYTF
TRBJ2-5	TRBV6-1	15	TRBD1	-	TGTGCCAGCAGACTAGCACAGGGGGCCCAAGAGACCCAGTACTTC	CASRLAQGAQETQYF
TRBJ1-6	TRBV9	16	TRBD1	-	TGTGCCAGCAGCGAAGCCACAGGGGTAGCGAATTCACCCCTCCACTTT	CASSEATGVANSPLHF
TRBJ1-2	TRBV6-1	15	TRBD1	-	TGTGCCAGCAGTGATGGGGGACAGGCAAACTATGGCTACACCTTC	CASSDGGQANYGYTF
TRBJ2-1	TRBV9	16	TRBD2	-	TGTGCCAGCAGCTCTTTGGCGGGGGGGCCCTACAATGAGCAGTTCTTC	CASSSLAGGPYNEQFF
TRBJ1-3	TRBV6-6	15	TRBD1	-	TGTGCCAGCAGCGGATGGACAGGGACTGGAAACACCATATATTTT	CASSGWTGTGNTIYF
TRBJ1-2	TRBV20-1	11	-	-	TGCAGTGCTAGTGACAGCTATGGCTACACCTTC	CSASDSYGYTF
TRBJ2-7	TRBV5-8	14	-	-	TGTGCCAGCAGCTTGTTAAGGCTAGTCGACGAGCAGTACTTC	CASSLLRLVDEQYF
TRBJ1-2	TRBV7-2	13	TRBD1	-	TGTGCCAGCAGCTTGGACAGGGTCGGTGGCTACACCTTC	CASSLDRVGGYTF
TRBJ1-5	TRBV30	13	TRBD1	once	TGTGCCTGGAGTGGACAGGGGGGACAGCCCCAGCATTTT	CAWSGQGGQPQHF
TRBJ1-3	TRBV4-3	15	-	-	TGCGCCAGCAGCCAAGACAGGAATTCTGGAAACACCATATATTTT	CASSQDRNSGNTIYF
TRBJ2-4	TRBV7-2	14	-	-	TGTGCCAGCAGCTTAGCCTATGGCAAAAACATTCAGTACTTC	CASSLAYGKNIQYF
TRBJ2-2	TRBV9	16	-	-	TGTGCCAGCAGCGTAGGCGGGGCTGCGAACACCGGGGAGCTGTTTTTT	CASSVGGAANTGELFF
TRBJ2-5	TRBV4-3	16	TRBD1	-	TGCGCCAGCAGCCAAAGCGCCGGGACAGGGGGAGAGACCCAGTACTTC	CASSQSAGTGGETQYF
TRBJ2-1	TRBV10-3	16	TRBD2	-	TGTGCCATCAGTACTAGCGGGGGGGCCGCGGTCTATGAGCAGTTCTTC	CAISTSGGAAVYEQFF
TRBJ1-2	TRBV18	14	TRBD1	-	TGTGCCAGCTCAGGGGGACAGGAGCTTTATGGCTACACCTTC	CASSGGQELYGYTF
TRBJ2-3	TRBV6-4	15	TRBD2	-	TGTGCCAGCAGTGAGACGGCGGGGGGCACAGATACGCAGTATTTT	CASSETAGGTDTQYF
TRBJ2-7	TRBV4-3	16	TRBD2	-	TGCGCCAGCAGCCAAGGTTCAAGCGGGGGGAAGTACGAGCAGTACTTC	CASSQGSSGGKYEQYF
TRBJ1-6	TRBV4-3	15	-	-	TGCGCCAGCAGCCAAGATCAGGGCTCCGGTTCACCCCTCCACTTT	CASSQDQGSGSPLHF
TRBJ2-5	TRBV7-3	15	TRBD2	-	TGTGCCAGCAGCTCCATGGCGGGGGGCTGGGAGACCCAGTACTTC	CASSSMAGGWETQYF
TRBJ2-7	TRBV29-1	11	-	-	TGCAGCGTTGAAAAGGGGCCCGAGCAGTACTTC	CSVEKGPEQYF
TRBJ2-2	TRBV2	14	TRBD2	-	TGTGCAACCTTACTAGCGGTAGGCACCGGGGAGCTGTTTTTT	CATLLAVGTGELFF
TRBJ1-1	TRBV19	14	TRBD1	-	TGTGCCAGTACCCACAGGGGACAGAACACTGAAGCTTTCTTT	CASTHRGQNTEAFF
TRBJ2-2	TRBV7-3	15	-	few	TGTGCCAGCAGCTTATCACCAGGGTCCACCGGGGAGCTGTTTTTT	CASSLSPGSTGELFF
TRBJ2-6	TRBV13	15	-	-	TGTGCCAGCAGCTTAAAGGGGAATGGGGCCAACGTCCTGACTTTC	CASSLKGNGANVLTF
TRBJ2-3	TRBV7-2	18	TRBD2	-	TGTGCCAGCAGCGTGGATATAGCGGGGGGGCCGGGCACAGATACGCAGTATTTT	CASSVDIAGGPGTDTQYF
TRBJ2-6	TRBV7-9	19	-	-	TGTGCCAGCAGCCACCCGGCAGGGGCTCCCTACTCTGGGGCCAACGTCCTGACTTTC	CASSHPAGAPYSGANVLTF
TRBJ2-7	TRBV7-9	14	-	-	TGTGCCAGCAGCTTAGACCAGGGATCCTACGAGCAGTACTTC	CASSLDQGSYEQYF
TRBJ1-2	TRBV5-5	12	-	-	TGTGCCAGCAGCTTGTATGTTTGGGCGTACACCTTC	CASSLYVWAYTF
TRBJ2-5	TRBV10-2	15	TRBD2	few	TGCGCCAGCAGTGAGGTGGCGGGGGGTCAAGAGACCCAGTACTTC	CASSEVAGGQETQYF
TRBJ2-7	TRBV2	15	TRBD2	-	TGTGCCAGCAGAGTCGGACTAGCGGGGGTCTACGAGCAGTACTTC	CASRVGLAGVYEQYF
TRBJ1-1	TRBV9	18	-	-	TGTGCCAGCAGCCACCCAGAGACTTCCGTCGGGGGGAACACTGAAGCTTTCTTT	CASSHPETSVGGNTEAFF
TRBJ2-4	TRBV7-9	14	TRBD2	few	TGTGCCAGCAGCTTCGGGACTAGTGGAAACATTCAGTACTTC	CASSFGTSGNIQYF